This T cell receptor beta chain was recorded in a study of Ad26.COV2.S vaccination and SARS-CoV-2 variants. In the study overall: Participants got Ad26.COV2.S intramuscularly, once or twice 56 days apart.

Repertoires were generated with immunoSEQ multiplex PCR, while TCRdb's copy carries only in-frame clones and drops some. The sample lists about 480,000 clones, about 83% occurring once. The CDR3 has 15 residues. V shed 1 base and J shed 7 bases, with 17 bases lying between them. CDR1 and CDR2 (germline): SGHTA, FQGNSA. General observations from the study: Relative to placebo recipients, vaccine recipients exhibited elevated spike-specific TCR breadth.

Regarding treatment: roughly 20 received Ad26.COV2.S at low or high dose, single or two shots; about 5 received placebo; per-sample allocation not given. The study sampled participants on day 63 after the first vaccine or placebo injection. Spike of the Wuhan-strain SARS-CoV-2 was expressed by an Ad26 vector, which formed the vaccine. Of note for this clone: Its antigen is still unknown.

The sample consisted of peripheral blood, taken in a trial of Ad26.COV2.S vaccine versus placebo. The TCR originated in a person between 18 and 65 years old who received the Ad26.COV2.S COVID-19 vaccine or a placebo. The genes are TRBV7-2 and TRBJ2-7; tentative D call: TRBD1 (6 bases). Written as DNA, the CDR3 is TGTGCCAGCAGCTTAGAGGGGACACCATTTGGGGAGCAGTACTTC. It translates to CASSLEGTPFGEQYF.